This T cell receptor beta chain was captured by sequencing in a study of blood T cell repertoires in COVID-19. Overall study context: PBMCs, B-cell-depleted T cells, or T cells were the source of the cDNA or gDNA that made up the material.

TCRdb's copy holds only in-frame clones and misses some; the assay was immunoSEQ multiplex PCR. The table lists roughly 200,000 clones, about nine tenths of them singletons. The CDR3 loop spans 11 amino acids. V was cut by 6 bases and J by 13 bases, with 13 bases left in between. The sequenced sample consisted of peripheral blood. The V and J genes are TRBV12-3 or TRBV12-4 and TRBJ1-5; D is undetermined. The receptor comes from a man aged 40-50 years with acute or convalescent COVID-19. The CDR3 region is CASSPGQAQHF. In DNA, the CDR3 is TGTGCCAGCAGCCCCGGTCAGGCTCAGCATTTT.